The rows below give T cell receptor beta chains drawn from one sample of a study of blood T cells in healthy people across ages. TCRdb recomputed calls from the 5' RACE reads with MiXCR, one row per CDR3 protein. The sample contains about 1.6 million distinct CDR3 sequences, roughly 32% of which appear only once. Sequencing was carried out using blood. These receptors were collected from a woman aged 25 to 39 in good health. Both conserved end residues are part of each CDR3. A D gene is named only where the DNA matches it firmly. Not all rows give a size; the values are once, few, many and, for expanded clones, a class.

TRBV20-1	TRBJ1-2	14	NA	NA	TGCAGTGCCACCCGGGAGGCCCTCAACTATGGCCACACCTTC	CSATREALNYGHTF
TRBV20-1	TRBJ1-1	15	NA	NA	TGCAGTGCTAGAGATAAGGGGACCCCAGGGACTGAAGCTTTCTTT	CSARDKGTPGTEAFF
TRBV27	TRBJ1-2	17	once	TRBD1	TGTGCCAGCAGTTTATCATTGGGGGGACAGGGGTACTATGGCTACACCTTC	CASSLSLGGQGYYGYTF
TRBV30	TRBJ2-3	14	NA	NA	TGTGCCTGTACGACTGGGACCAGCACAGATACGCAGTATTTT	CACTTGTSTDTQYF
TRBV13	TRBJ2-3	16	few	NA	TGTGCCAGCAGCTCCGCGCGGGGTCTTAGCACAGATATGCAGTATTTT	CASSSARGLSTDMQYF
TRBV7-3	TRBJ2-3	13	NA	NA	TGTGCCTGCAGCCCCCGGGGCGGGGATACGCAGTATTTT	CACSPRGGDTQYF
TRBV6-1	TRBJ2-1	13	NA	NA	TGTGCCAGCAGGACGACTTCCTCCAATGAGCAGTTCTTC	CASRTTSSNEQFF
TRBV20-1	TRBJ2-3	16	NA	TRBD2	TGCAGTGCTAGAGTCTCTAGCGGGGAGATCACAGATACGCAGTATTTT	CSARVSSGEITDTQYF
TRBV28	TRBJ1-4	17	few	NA	TGTGCCAGCAGCACCTATACTCGAGCGACAACTAATGAAAAACTGTTTTTT	CASSTYTRATTNEKLFF
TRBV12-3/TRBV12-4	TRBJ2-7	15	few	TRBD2	TGTGCCAGCAGTTTTAAAGCGGGGGGGGCCTACGAGCAGTACTTC	CASSFKAGGAYEQYF
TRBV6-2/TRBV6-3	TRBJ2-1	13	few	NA	TGTGCCAGCAGGAAAGGCAAGGGCGATGAGCAGTTCTTC	CASRKGKGDEQFF
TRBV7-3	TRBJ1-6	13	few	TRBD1	TGTGCCAGCAGCACCGGGACAGGTGGCTTTCTCCACTTT	CASSTGTGGFLHF
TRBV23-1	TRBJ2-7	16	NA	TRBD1	TGCGCCAGCAGTCAAGACAGGGGCCGAACTTCCTACGAGCAGTACTTC	CASSQDRGRTSYEQYF
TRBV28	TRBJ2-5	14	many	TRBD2	TGTGCCAGCATGGAGCGGGAGGGGCAAGAGACCCAGTACTTC	CASMEREGQETQYF
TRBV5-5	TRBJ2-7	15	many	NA	TGTGCCAGCAGCTTCGGCATCTCGAGCTCCTACGAGCAGTACTTC	CASSFGISSSYEQYF
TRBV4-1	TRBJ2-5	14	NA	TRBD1	TGCGCCAGCAGCCAGGACAGGTTACAAGAGACCCAGTACTTC	CASSQDRLQETQYF
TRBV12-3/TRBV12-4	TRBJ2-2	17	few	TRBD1	TGTGCCAACAGTTTATTGGGCCCTTTGACAGGGGCCGGGGAGCTGTTTTTT	CANSLLGPLTGAGELFF
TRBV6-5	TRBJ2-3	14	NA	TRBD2	TGTGCCAGCAGTCGCGGGAGGGCCTGGGATACGCAGTATTTT	CASSRGRAWDTQYF
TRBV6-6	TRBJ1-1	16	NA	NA	TGTGCCAGCAGTTCAACTCCGGGCAGGGGCGTGACTGAAGCTTTCTTT	CASSSTPGRGVTEAFF
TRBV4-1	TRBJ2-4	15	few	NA	TGCGCCAGCAGCCAAGCAGGACGTGGCAAAAACATTCAGTACTTC	CASSQAGRGKNIQYF
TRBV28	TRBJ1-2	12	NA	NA	TGTGCCAGCCATCAGTTTAACTATGGCTACACCTTC	CASHQFNYGYTF
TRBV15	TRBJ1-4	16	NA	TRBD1	TGTGCCACCAGCACTCCAGTCTCCAGGGGGAATGAAAAACTGTTTTTT	CATSTPVSRGNEKLFF
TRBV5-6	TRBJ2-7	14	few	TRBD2	TGTGCCAGCAGCCCCCGGGTAGCGGGGGGCGAGCAGTACTTC	CASSPRVAGGEQYF
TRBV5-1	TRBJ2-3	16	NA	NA	TGCGCCAGCAGCTTGGGGCCAGCGGACCGCACAGATACGCAGTATTTT	CASSLGPADRTDTQYF
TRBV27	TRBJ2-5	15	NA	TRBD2	TGTGCCAGCCTTGGTAGGGCTAGCGGACAAGAGACCCAGTACTTC	CASLGRASGQETQYF
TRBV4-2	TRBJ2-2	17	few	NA	TGTGCCAGCAGCCAAGATCCGGGCTATGCGAACACCGGGGAGCTGTTTTTT	CASSQDPGYANTGELFF
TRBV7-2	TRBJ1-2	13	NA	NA	TGTGCCAGCGGACCCGGGCGACGCTATGGCTACACCTTC	CASGPGRRYGYTF
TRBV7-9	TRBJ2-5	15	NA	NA	TGTGCCAGCAGCCGGACGGACCCGGGCGGGGAGACCCAGTACTTC	CASSRTDPGGETQYF
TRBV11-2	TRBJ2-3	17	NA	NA	TGTGCCAGCAGCCCTGACCCGGGATGGGGCGGCACAGATACGCAGTATTTT	CASSPDPGWGGTDTQYF
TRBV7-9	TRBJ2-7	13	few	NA	TGTGCCAGCAGCTCAGTAGGGGGTAACGAGCAGTACTTC	CASSSVGGNEQYF
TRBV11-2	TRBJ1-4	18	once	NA	TGTGCCAGCAGCAACGAACAGGGTAGGGAAGAGGATAATGAAAAACTGTTTTTT	CASSNEQGREEDNEKLFF
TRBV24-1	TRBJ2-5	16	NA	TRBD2	TGTGCCACCAGTGGTCCCCTACTAGCGGGGGTAGAGACCCAGTACTTC	CATSGPLLAGVETQYF
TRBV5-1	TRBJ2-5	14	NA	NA	TGCGCCAGCAGCTTGGGGCACCGAGGAGAGACCCAGTACTTC	CASSLGHRGETQYF
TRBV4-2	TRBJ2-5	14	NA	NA	TGTGCCAGCAGCCAAGAGCTCGTCCAAGTGATCCAGTACTTC	CASSQELVQVIQYF
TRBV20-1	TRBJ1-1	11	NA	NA	TGCAGTGTAGGGGGTGACACTGGAGCTTTCTTT	CSVGGDTGAFF
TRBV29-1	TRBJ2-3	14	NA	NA	TGCAGCATTGACGTCGGGACCGAAACAGATACGCAGTATTTT	CSIDVGTETDTQYF
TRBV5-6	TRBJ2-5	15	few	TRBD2	TGTGCCAGCAGCTTGGTTGATTGGGGGGGAAAGACCCAGTACTTC	CASSLVDWGGKTQYF
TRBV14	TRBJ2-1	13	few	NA	TGTGCCAGCAGCCAAGAAGGGGGCAATGAGCAGTTCTTC	CASSQEGGNEQFF
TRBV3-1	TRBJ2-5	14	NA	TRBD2	TGTGCCAGCAGCCAAGGTCCGGGGGGAGAGACCCAGTACTTC	CASSQGPGGETQYF
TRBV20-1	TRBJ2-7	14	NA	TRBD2	TGCAGTGCGGAGACTAGCGGGGGCACCTACGAGCAGTACTTC	CSAETSGGTYEQYF
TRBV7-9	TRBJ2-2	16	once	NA	TGTGCCAGCAGCTTAGGAGCCCCGGGATTCTCCGGGGAGCTGTTTTTT	CASSLGAPGFSGELFF
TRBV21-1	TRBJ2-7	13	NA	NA	TGTGCCAGCAGCTGTGGACCTGACTACGAGCAGTACTTC	CASSCGPDYEQYF
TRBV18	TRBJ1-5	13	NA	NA	TGTGCCAGCTCACCAGCGGCGAGGCAGCCCCAGCATTTT	CASSPAARQPQHF
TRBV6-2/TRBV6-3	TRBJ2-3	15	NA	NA	TGTGCCAGCAGTTACTTATCATGGGAGACAGATACGCAGTATTTT	CASSYLSWETDTQYF
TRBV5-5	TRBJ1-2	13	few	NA	TGTGCCAGCAGCTTGGGATCGTGGGGAGGCTACACCTTC	CASSLGSWGGYTF
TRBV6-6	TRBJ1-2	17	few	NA	TGTGCCAGCAGTTACTCGATCGGAGGGAAGGTGAACTATGGCTACACCTTC	CASSYSIGGKVNYGYTF
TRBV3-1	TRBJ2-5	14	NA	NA	TGTGCCAGCAGCCAAGGAGGGGCCCTCCCCACCCAGTACTTC	CASSQGGALPTQYF